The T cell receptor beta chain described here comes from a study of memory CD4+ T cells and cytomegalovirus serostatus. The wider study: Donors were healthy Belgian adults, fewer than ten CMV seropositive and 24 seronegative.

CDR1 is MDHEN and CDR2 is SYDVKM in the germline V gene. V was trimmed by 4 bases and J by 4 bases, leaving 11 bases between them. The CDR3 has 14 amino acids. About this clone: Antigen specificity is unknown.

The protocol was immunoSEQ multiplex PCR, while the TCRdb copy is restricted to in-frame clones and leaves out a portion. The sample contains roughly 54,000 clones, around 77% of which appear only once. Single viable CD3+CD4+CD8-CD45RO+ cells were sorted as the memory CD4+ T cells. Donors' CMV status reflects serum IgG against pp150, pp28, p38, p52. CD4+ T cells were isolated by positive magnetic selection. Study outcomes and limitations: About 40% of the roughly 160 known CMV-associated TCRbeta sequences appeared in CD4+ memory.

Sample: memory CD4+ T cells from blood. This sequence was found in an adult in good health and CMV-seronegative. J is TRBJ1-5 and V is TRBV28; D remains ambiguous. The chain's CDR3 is CASSSPRLNQPQHF. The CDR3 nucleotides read TGTGCCAGCAGTTCCCCCCGGTTAAATCAGCCCCAGCATTTT.